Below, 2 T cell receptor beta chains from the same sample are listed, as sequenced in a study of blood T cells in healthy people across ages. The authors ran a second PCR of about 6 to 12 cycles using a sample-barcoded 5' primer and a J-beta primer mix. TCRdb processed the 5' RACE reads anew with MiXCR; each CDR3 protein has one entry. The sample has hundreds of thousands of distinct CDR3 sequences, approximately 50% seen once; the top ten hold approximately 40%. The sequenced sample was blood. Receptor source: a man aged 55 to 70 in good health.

CDR3 in DNA: TGTGCCAGCAGCACGGGACAGGGTCGCAAAAACATTCAGTACTTC. It is translated as CASSTGQGRKNIQYF. The V gene is TRBV7-9, the J gene TRBJ2-4, with TRBD1 identical over 9 bases. There are 15 residues in the CDR3. In germline, CDR1 is SEHNR, CDR2 FQNEAQ (reference sequence). Germline trimming cut 5 bases from V and 3 bases from J; bases unmatched to any gene: 5.

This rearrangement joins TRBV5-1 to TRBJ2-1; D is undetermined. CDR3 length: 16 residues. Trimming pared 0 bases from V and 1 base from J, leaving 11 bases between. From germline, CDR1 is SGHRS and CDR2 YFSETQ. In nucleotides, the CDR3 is TGCGCCAGCAGCTTGGCAGTGGCAGCATCCTACAATGAGCAGTTCTTC. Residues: CASSLAVAASYNEQFF.